The entry below gives a single TCR beta chain sequence along with its context. This specimen comes from a study of blood T cell repertoires in COVID-19. Study at large: Acute and convalescent COVID-19 specimens originated in the United States, Italy and Spain. Sources were T cells, B-cell-depleted T cells, or PBMCs; the material itself was cDNA or gDNA.

Authors' methods: From reference gene primer amplification, estimates of nucleated cell counts were derived. Here immunoSEQ multiplex PCR was the method, and the copy in TCRdb shows in-frame clones only, minus some. The D gene and trimming were derived from the DNA, and the V and J assignments and clone size from that table. This sample has 120,000 or so clones, with about 90% found just once. The receptor was isolated from a man aged 65-85 years who had recovered from COVID-19. The source material was peripheral blood.

The CDR3 region is CASSDFGQGARNEQFF. In nucleotides, the CDR3 is TGTGCCAGCAGTGACTTCGGACAGGGGGCGCGTAATGAGCAGTTCTTC. The chain employs TRBV6-4 and TRBJ2-1, with 11 bases aligning to TRBD1. The junction had 6 bases not matched to a gene; V was cut back by 1 base and J by 7 bases. CDR1 is MRHNA and CDR2 is SNTAGT in the germline V gene. The CDR3 extends over 16 amino acids.